Shown below are 32 T cell receptor beta chains from a single sample sequenced in a study of T cells in Graves' hyperthyroidism and ophthalmopathy. RNA transcripts were the template for amplifying TCR beta CDR3 regions. RT-PCR in the first round (using the HTBI primer set) targeted the TCR CDR3. Via MiXCR, TCRdb re-called the multiplex PCR reads, giving one row per CDR3 protein. The repertoire consists of about 210,000 distinct CDR3 sequences, with 15% to 20% occurring once and the leading ten covering approximately 50%. Source material: blood. The receptors stem from a man aged 45-65 years with Graves' hyperthyroidism.

This clonotype was found a few times. This chain joins TRBV12-3 or TRBV12-4 and TRBJ2-1, with 12 nucleotides matching TRBD2. The CDR3 length is 17 residues. V dropped 5 bases and J dropped 9; count of bases not matched to a gene: 14. The CDR3: CASSPPLRLAGVGEQFF. The CDR3 coding sequence is TGTGCCAGCAGTCCACCTTTGAGACTAGCGGGAGTAGGTGAGCAGTTCTTC.

Ten or more counts support this clonotype. V gene TRBV5-1 combines with J gene TRBJ2-1; 10 nucleotides match TRBD2. Germline loops: CDR1 SGHRS, CDR2 YFSETQ. Losses at the gene ends were 2 bases for V and 4 bases for J; bases not matched to a gene: 3. The length of the CDR3 is 15 residues. This chain's CDR3 is CASSFTSGTYNEQFF. In DNA form, the CDR3 reads TGCGCCAGCAGCTTTACTAGCGGGACTTACAATGAGCAGTTCTTC.

This clonotype was observed a few times. The chain uses TRBV20-1 and TRBJ1-2; 10 nucleotides agree with TRBD1. Germline loops: CDR1 DFQATT, CDR2 SNEGSKA (reference sequence). With V trimmed by 1 base and J by 7 bases, 12 bases remained unmatched. This CDR3 region has 16 residues. The CDR3 nucleotides are TGCAGTGCTAGAGCCCTCCCCCGGGACAGGGGAAGTGGCTACACCTTC. Encoded protein: CSARALPRDRGSGYTF.

With respect to this clonotype: Germline and junction disagree at one end, which may indicate a read error. DNA for the CDR3: TGCGCCAGCAGCCAACTAGCGTTGGAGACCCAGTGCTTC. Its translation is CASSQLALETQCF. V and J are TRBV4-1 and TRBJ2-5; D may be TRBD2 (6 bases). The CDR3 has 13 amino acids. Germline V gene data show CDR1 as MGHRA and CDR2 as YSYEKL.

V is TRBV3-1 and J is TRBJ2-1, with 8 bases matching TRBD1. V dropped 2 bases and J dropped 6; count of bases not matched to a gene: 9. The CDR3 has 16 residues. Germline CDR1 and CDR2: LGHDT and YNNKEL (reference sequence). The CDR3 DNA is TGTGCCAGCAGCCAAACGCAGACAGGGGCTCGCAATGAGCAGTTCTTC. It specifies CASSQTQTGARNEQFF.

This clonotype was seen repeatedly, ten times or more. The genes are TRBV20-1 and TRBJ2-5; 8 nucleotides match TRBD2. There are 13 residues in the CDR3. Germline assignment: CDR1 DFQATT and CDR2 SNEGSKA (reference sequence). The J segment lost 2 bases and the V segment lost 6 bases, leaving 5 bases of the junction unmatched. CDR3 residues: CSADEREQETQYF. CDR3 DNA: TGCAGTGCAGACGAGCGGGAGCAAGAGACCCAGTACTTC.

This clonotype was observed at least ten times. The chain links TRBV6-1 to TRBJ2-1, with D uncertain. CDR1 and CDR2 (germline): MNHNS, SASEGT. The V end was cut by 2 bases, the J end by 5 bases, with 4 bases between. The CDR3 is 12 residues long. In nucleotides, the CDR3 is TGTGCCAGCAGTGAAACAGACAATGAGCAGTTCTTC. It yields the protein CASSETDNEQFF.

The chain links TRBV6-1 to TRBJ1-4; D possibly corresponds to TRBD1 (5 bases). This CDR3 is built from 14 residues. Trimming removed 6 bases at V and 3 bases at J, with 11 bases between. Germline V gene sequence: CDR1 MNHNS, CDR2 SASEGT. The CDR3 spells CASSPGRSNEKLFF. CDR3 DNA sequence: TGTGCCAGCAGCCCGGGACGGTCTAATGAAAAACTGTTTTTT.

The sample holds a few counts of this clonotype. V gene TRBV14 combines with J gene TRBJ2-2; no firm D call. Germline values: CDR1 SGHDN, CDR2 FVKESK. The CDR3 runs to 15 residues. Trimming took 5 bases from V and 1 from J, leaving 11 bases between them. CDR3 nucleotide sequence: TGTGCCAGCAGCATTGATAGATTGAACACCGGGGAGCTGTTTTTT. This translates into CASSIDRLNTGELFF.

This clonotype has a count of ten or more. This chain uses TRBV30 with TRBJ2-2; TRBD1 matches at 10 bases. The junction had 9 bases not matched to a gene; V was cut back by 7 bases and J by 4 bases. The CDR3 length is 15 residues. The germline V gene has CDR1 GTSNPN and CDR2 SVGIG (reference sequence). The CDR3 DNA reads as TGTGCCTTGGAGGCGGGACAGGGGTTCACCGGGGAGCTGTTTTTT. The encoded protein is CALEAGQGFTGELFF.

This clonotype was observed at least ten times. The rearrangement links TRBV10-3 to TRBJ2-7; D assignment may be TRBD1 or TRBD2 (5 bases each). The CDR3 consists of 17 residues. Between the trimmed V and J ends, which lost 3 bases and 4 bases, there was a span of 22 bases. Germline values: CDR1 ENHRY, CDR2 SYGVKD. The CDR3 loop is CAISDLRTGRRVYEQYF. The CDR3 nucleotides are TGTGCCATCAGTGACTTGCGGACGGGACGACGAGTATACGAGCAGTACTTC.

The genes are TRBV25-1 and TRBJ2-2; 10 bases align to TRBD1. Germline V gene sequence: CDR1 MGHDK, CDR2 SYGVNS. This CDR3 has 15 residues. The J segment lost 5 bases and the V segment lost 2 bases, leaving 2 bases of the junction unmatched. The CDR3 region has the DNA TGTGCCAGCAGTGAAGGGACAGGGGTTACCGGGGAGCTGTTTTTT. This gives the protein CASSEGTGVTGELFF.

This clonotype came up many times. The chain joins TRBV7-2 to TRBJ2-7; D may be TRBD1 (6 bases). Trimming removed 5 bases at V and 6 bases at J, with 20 bases between. CDR1 and CDR2 (germline): SGHTA, FQGNSA. The CDR3 is 15 residues long. CDR3 bases: TGTGCCAGCAGCCCTATGGGGGCGGGTAGGGTCGAGCAGTACTTC. Protein: CASSPMGAGRVEQYF.

This clonotype was seen repeatedly, ten times or more. The chain recombines TRBV18 with TRBJ2-1; D is ambiguous. Germline values: CDR1 KGHSH, CDR2 LQKENI. The V end lost 0 bases, the J end lost 4 bases, and 13 bases lay between the germline ends. The CDR3 runs 16 residues. The CDR3 spells CASSPPSARAYNEQFF. CDR3 in DNA: TGTGCCAGCTCACCACCGAGCGCACGCGCTTACAATGAGCAGTTCTTC.

V and J are TRBV28 and TRBJ2-5; 7 nucleotides line up with TRBD1. This CDR3 is built from 14 residues. The V gene's germline CDR1 is MDHEN and CDR2 SYDVKM. Trimming took 4 bases from V and 5 from J; bases not matched to a gene: 7. The CDR3 DNA reads TGTGCCAGCAGTTCATCAAGACAGGGTGAGACCCAGTACTTC. As protein: CASSSSRQGETQYF.

The chain carries TRBV6-2 or TRBV6-3 and TRBJ1-5; weak D call: TRBD1 (5 bases). The germline V gene encodes CDR1 MNHEY and CDR2 SVGEGT. V shed 2 bases and J shed 3 bases, with 11 bases lying between them. The CDR3 runs 15 residues. CDR3 residues: CASSYGGDTNQPQHF. Here the CDR3 DNA reads TGTGCCAGCAGTTACGGGGGAGATACCAATCAGCCCCAGCATTTT.

This clonotype was seen a handful of times. One base away lies a much larger clone, so this may be a sequencing read error. The chain recombines TRBV27 with TRBJ2-7, with D unresolved. The CDR3 totals 14 residues. The germline CDR1 and CDR2 sequences are MNHEY and SMNVEV (reference sequence). CDR3 bases: TGTGCCAGCAGTTGGGCGGTTAGCTCCTACGAGCAGCACTTC. It yields the protein CASSWAVSSYEQHF.

In its sample, this clonotype was seen many times. The chain couples TRBV20-1 to TRBJ1-5; tentative D call: TRBD1 (5 bases). CDR1 is DFQATT, CDR2 SNEGSKA, per germline (reference sequence). Trimming took off 5 bases at V and 2 bases at J, with 10 bases between the two ends. The CDR3 loop spans 13 amino acids. The CDR3 DNA reads as TGCAGTGCTGGGGGAAAAGGCAATCAGCCCCAGCATTTT. This gives the protein CSAGGKGNQPQHF.

The chain joins TRBV12-3 or TRBV12-4 to TRBJ1-4; D call uncertain. The CDR3 is 13 residues long. Trimming removed 8 bases at V and 8 bases at J, with 15 bases between. The CDR3 region is CASGRTGSEKLFF. The DNA of the CDR3 is TGTGCCAGCGGGAGGACCGGGAGCGAAAAACTGTTTTTT.

This clonotype has a count of ten or more. The chain employs TRBV24-1 and TRBJ1-1; TRBD1 aligns across 8 bases. Germline trimming cut 4 bases from V and 8 bases from J; bases unmatched to any gene: 5. The germline V gene has CDR1 KGHDR and CDR2 SFDVKD. CDR3 length: 13 residues. The CDR3 sequence: CATSERQGTEAFF. The CDR3, as DNA: TGTGCCACCAGTGAACGACAGGGGACGGAAGCTTTCTTT.

V and J are TRBV24-1 and TRBJ2-7; D is unclear. Germline V gene sequence: CDR1 KGHDR, CDR2 SFDVKD. This CDR3 region has 12 residues. Trimming took 4 bases from V and 0 from J, leaving 3 bases between them. For the CDR3, the DNA is TGTGCCACCAGTGACAGCTCCTACGAGCAGTACTTC. Amino acid sequence: CATSDSSYEQYF.

This clonotype has at least ten counts. The V gene is TRBV5-1, the J gene TRBJ2-5, with unresolved D. The CDR3 consists of 14 residues. V was pared by 1 base and J by 0 bases, with 7 bases between. From germline, CDR1 is SGHRS and CDR2 YFSETQ. CDR3 region: CASSLLADQETQYF. As DNA, the CDR3 is TGCGCCAGCAGCTTGTTGGCAGACCAAGAGACCCAGTACTTC. The variable domain in full, completed from reference TRBV5-1 and TRBJ2-5, reads KAGVTQTPRYLIKTRGQQVTLSCSPISGHRSVSWYQQTPGQGLQFLFEYFSETQRNKGNFPGRFSGRQFSNSRSEMNVSTLELGDSALYLCASSLLADQETQYFGPGTRLLVL.

This clonotype has at least ten counts. The J gene is TRBJ2-5, the V gene TRBV5-5; perhaps TRBD1 as D (5 bases). The CDR3 consists of 16 residues. V was trimmed by 0 bases and J by 5 bases, leaving 17 bases between them. CDR1 is SGHKS and CDR2 is YYEKEE in the germline V gene (reference sequence). CDR3 sequence: CASSLDTGRAWETQYF. CDR3 nucleotide sequence: TGTGCCAGCAGCTTGGATACGGGCAGGGCCTGGGAGACCCAGTACTTC. Full variable domain (outside the CDR3, taken from reference TRBV5-5 and TRBJ2-5): DAGVTQSPTHLIKTRGQQVTLRCSPISGHKSVSWYQQVLGQGPQFIFQYYEKEERGRGNFPDRFSARQFPNYSSELNVNALLLGDSALYLCASSLDTGRAWETQYFGPGTRLLVL.

Points on this clonotype: This may arise from a read error, as a much more abundant clone is one base away. The chain uses TRBV4-1 and TRBJ1-3; TRBD1 matches at 7 bases. Germline V gene lookup returns CDR1 MGHRA and CDR2 YSYEKL. CDR3 length equals 15 residues. J lost 2 bases, V lost 2 bases, and 3 bases had no gene match. CDR3 nucleotides: TGCGCCAGCAGCCAAAATAGGGGGCCTGGAAACACCATATATTTT. This translates into CASSQNRGPGNTIYF.

This clonotype showed up many times. The CDR3 is CASSLYAILGETQYF. The CDR3, as DNA: TGTGCCAGCAGCTTGTATGCTATCCTCGGGGAGACCCAGTACTTC. The gene calls are TRBV11-1 and TRBJ2-5; unclear D gene. The V and J ends lost 3 bases and 5 bases respectively, with 16 bases between them. CDR3 length equals 15 residues. Per germline, CDR1 SGHAT and CDR2 FQDESV (reference sequence). The full variable domain, completed using reference TRBV11-1 and TRBJ2-5, is EAEVAQSPRYKITEKSQAVAFWCDPISGHATLYWYRQILGQGPELLVQFQDESVVDDSQLPKDRFSAERLKGVDSTLKIQPAELGDSAMYLCASSLYAILGETQYFGPGTRLLVL.

This clonotype was detected ten times or more. The chain links TRBV5-1 to TRBJ1-1; TRBD1 might be the D (5 bases). CDR3 length: 16 residues. Germline V gene sequence: CDR1 SGHRS, CDR2 YFSETQ. Trimming pared 5 bases from V and 0 bases from J, leaving 17 bases between. CDR3 in amino acids: CASRIWGRGLNTEAFF. Here the CDR3 DNA reads TGCGCCAGCAGGATTTGGGGACGGGGATTGAACACTGAAGCTTTCTTT. The full variable domain, completed using reference TRBV5-1 and TRBJ1-1, is KAGVTQTPRYLIKTRGQQVTLSCSPISGHRSVSWYQQTPGQGLQFLFEYFSETQRNKGNFPGRFSGRQFSNSRSEMNVSTLELGDSALYLCASRIWGRGLNTEAFFGQGTRLTVV.

In its sample, this clonotype was seen many times. The chain combines TRBV11-2 with TRBJ2-5; 11 nucleotides line up with TRBD2. CDR3 length equals 19 residues. Germline-derived CDR1 and CDR2 are SGHAT and FQNNGV. Unmatched junction bases numbered 14, after V lost 5 bases and J lost 0 bases. The CDR3, as DNA: TGTGCCAGCAGCCACGGAATCTTAGCGGGAGGGCCCTACCAAGAGACCCAGTACTTC. Translated, it gives CASSHGILAGGPYQETQYF.

This clonotype was observed at least ten times. V is TRBV18 and J is TRBJ1-1; 10 positions agree with TRBD1. Germline CDR1 KGHSH, CDR2 LQKENI. The CDR3 runs to 16 residues. V gave up 2 bases and J gave up 3 bases; unmatched junction bases: 6. The CDR3 DNA follows: TGTGCCAGCTCACCAGGGGGACAGGGGACTGACACTGAAGCTTTCTTT. As protein: CASSPGGQGTDTEAFF.

This clonotype was seen ten or more times. The rearrangement joins TRBV7-8 to TRBJ2-1, with TRBD2 matching 12 bases. V was clipped by 3 bases and J by 2 bases; unmatched bases: 5. Germline V lookup: CDR1 SGHVS, CDR2 FQNEAQ. The CDR3 contains 17 residues. The CDR3 bases are TGTGCCAGCAGCTTGAGGCTAGCGGGAGGGCCCTACAATGAGCAGTTCTTC. Its translation is CASSLRLAGGPYNEQFF.

The V gene is TRBV20-1, the J gene TRBJ1-3; D remains unclear. This CDR3 comprises 12 residues. Trimming took 4 bases from V and 4 from J, leaving 8 bases between them. CDR1 is DFQATT and CDR2 is SNEGSKA in the germline V gene (reference sequence). The CDR3 loop reads CSATTRGNTIYF. The CDR3 nucleotides are TGCAGTGCTACCACACGGGGAAACACCATATATTTT.

Many counts were recorded for this clonotype. The chain employs TRBV11-2 and TRBJ2-4, with TRBD1 identical over 9 bases. The CDR3 runs 15 residues. Germline CDR1 is SGHAT and CDR2 is FQNNGV. With V trimmed by 5 bases and J by 6 bases, 8 bases remained unmatched. The CDR3 loop reads CASSTGTGLINIQYF. The CDR3 DNA follows: TGTGCCAGCAGCACCGGGACAGGGCTCATAAACATTCAGTACTTC.

The rearrangement joins TRBV6-5 to TRBJ1-5; no definite D call. This CDR3 is built from 13 residues. V lost 2 bases and J 7 bases, leaving 9 bases between the germline ends. Germline V gives CDR1 MNHEY, CDR2 SVGAGI. This CDR3 is CASSYRVGQPQHF. The CDR3 nucleotides read TGTGCCAGCAGTTACAGGGTCGGGCAGCCCCAGCATTTT.